The sequence of this T cell receptor (beta chain) was determined in a study of cytomegalovirus exposure and HLA in healthy donors. As for the study in general: A later analysis reported the 120 validation repertoires used the same platform as the roughly 700 first-cohort repertoires.

Data came from immunoSEQ multiplex PCR; TCRdb stores just in-frame clones and leaves some out. The sample shows roughly 230,000 clones, 90% of them seen only once. V was pared by 3 bases and J by 9 bases, with 12 bases between. CDR1 is SNHLY, CDR2 FYNNEI, per germline. This CDR3 region has 13 residues. The chain carries TRBV2 and TRBJ1-5; D is possibly TRBD1 (5 bases). The source of this sequence is a woman in her twenties or thirties in good health and CMV-seronegative. Sequencing was carried out using PBMCs. CDR3 nucleotide sequence: TGTGCCAGCAGTGACACAAGGGGTGGGCCCCAGCATTTT. Encoded protein: CASSDTRGGPQHF.